This is a list of T cell receptor beta chains from one sample in a study of cytomegalovirus exposure and HLA in healthy donors. Assay: immunoSEQ multiplex PCR; the TCRdb copy retains only in-frame clones and omits some. The sample holds about 130,000 clones. Sample: PBMCs. The source of these receptors is a woman aged 35 to 49 in good health and CMV-seropositive. The CDR3 runs from the conserved cysteine through the conserved F or W. Fields, in order: J gene, V gene, D gene, CDR3 DNA, CDR3 protein. The D gene is left open where the match is weak.

J gene: TRBJ2-1
V gene: TRBV10-1
D gene: TRBD1
CDR3 DNA: TGCGCCAGCAGTGAGGTACAGGGGGCGGGTTACAATGAGCAGTTCTTC
CDR3 protein: CASSEVQGAGYNEQFF

J gene: TRBJ1-5
V gene: TRBV21-1
D gene: .
CDR3 DNA: TGTGCCAGCACCCGACAGGGGCCTAGCAATCAGCCCCAGCATTTT
CDR3 protein: CASTRQGPSNQPQHF

J gene: TRBJ1-1
V gene: TRBV18
D gene: .
CDR3 DNA: TGTGCCAGCTCACCAAGGGGCGCGGACACTGAAGCTTTCTTT
CDR3 protein: CASSPRGADTEAFF

J gene: TRBJ2-3
V gene: TRBV5-6
D gene: .
CDR3 DNA: TGTGCCAGCAGCCTAGGGGGGGCGCATTGGACCCTTTTGTATACGCAGTATTTT
CDR3 protein: CASSLGGAHWTLLYTQYF

J gene: TRBJ2-3
V gene: TRBV28
D gene: TRBD2
CDR3 DNA: TGTGCCAGCATCTTAGGTATACTAGCGGGGAGCACAGATACGCAGTATTTT
CDR3 protein: CASILGILAGSTDTQYF

J gene: TRBJ2-5
V gene: TRBV9
D gene: TRBD1
CDR3 DNA: TGTGCCAGCAGCTCCCAGCCAGGGGGCCAAGAGACCCAGTACTTC
CDR3 protein: CASSSQPGGQETQYF

J gene: TRBJ2-1
V gene: TRBV7-7
D gene: TRBD1
CDR3 DNA: TGTGCCAGCAGCGAGGGACAGGGGCCCCACAATGAGCAGTTCTTC
CDR3 protein: CASSEGQGPHNEQFF

J gene: TRBJ1-2
V gene: TRBV19
D gene: TRBD1
CDR3 DNA: TGTGCCACCGACAGGGGGCATGGCTACACCTTC
CDR3 protein: CATDRGHGYTF

J gene: TRBJ2-5
V gene: TRBV6-5
D gene: TRBD1
CDR3 DNA: TGTGCCAGCAGTTCCGGGACAGTGGAATCAGAGACCCAGTACTTC
CDR3 protein: CASSSGTVESETQYF

J gene: TRBJ2-7
V gene: TRBV28
D gene: TRBD1
CDR3 DNA: TGTGCCAGCAGTGGACCGGGACAGGTACCTCTTATGGCCTACGAGCAGTACTTC
CDR3 protein: CASSGPGQVPLMAYEQYF

J gene: TRBJ2-3
V gene: TRBV28
D gene: .
CDR3 DNA: TGTGCCAGCAGTTTTCGGGATACGCAGTATTTT
CDR3 protein: CASSFRDTQYF

J gene: TRBJ2-1
V gene: TRBV6-1
D gene: .
CDR3 DNA: TGTGCCAGCAGTGAACAGAAAGTTGCCTACAATGAGCAGTTCTTC
CDR3 protein: CASSEQKVAYNEQFF

J gene: TRBJ1-3
V gene: TRBV6-4
D gene: .
CDR3 DNA: TGTGCCAGCAGCCCGACAGCTGGAAACACCATATATTTT
CDR3 protein: CASSPTAGNTIYF

J gene: TRBJ2-1
V gene: TRBV4-1
D gene: .
CDR3 DNA: TGCGCCAGCAGCCCCGGACCGGGGAAAGAGCAGTTCTTC
CDR3 protein: CASSPGPGKEQFF

J gene: TRBJ1-2
V gene: TRBV28
D gene: .
CDR3 DNA: TGTGCCAGCAGTTATCGTCGTATTGGCTACACCTTC
CDR3 protein: CASSYRRIGYTF

J gene: TRBJ1-4
V gene: TRBV19
D gene: .
CDR3 DNA: TGTGCCAGTAGTCATCCGGGAGTTAATGAAAAACTGTTTTTT
CDR3 protein: CASSHPGVNEKLFF

J gene: TRBJ2-5
V gene: TRBV7-9
D gene: TRBD2
CDR3 DNA: TGTGCCAGCAGCTTAGAGAATCCGGGGCTAGCGGGATTGGAGACCCAGTACTTC
CDR3 protein: CASSLENPGLAGLETQYF

J gene: TRBJ1-5
V gene: TRBV13
D gene: TRBD1
CDR3 DNA: TGTGCCAGCAGCTTCGGACAGGGGGCGCAGCCCCAGCATTTT
CDR3 protein: CASSFGQGAQPQHF

J gene: TRBJ1-1
V gene: TRBV9
D gene: TRBD1
CDR3 DNA: TGTGCCAGCAGCCCTTTTGGGACAGTATACACTGAAGCTTTCTTT
CDR3 protein: CASSPFGTVYTEAFF

J gene: TRBJ2-5
V gene: TRBV4-2
D gene: TRBD1
CDR3 DNA: TGTGCCAGCAGCCACCACGGGACAGGGGGGCCTGAAGAGACCCAGTACTTC
CDR3 protein: CASSHHGTGGPEETQYF

J gene: TRBJ2-2
V gene: TRBV7-2
D gene: .
CDR3 DNA: TGTGCCAGCAGCCGGACAGCGAACACCGGGGAGCTGTTTTTT
CDR3 protein: CASSRTANTGELFF

J gene: TRBJ1-3
V gene: TRBV7-7
D gene: .
CDR3 DNA: TGTGCCAGCAGCTTAGGAGGTTTAGGAAACACCATATATTTT
CDR3 protein: CASSLGGLGNTIYF

J gene: TRBJ2-4
V gene: TRBV29-1
D gene: .
CDR3 DNA: TGCAGCGTTGTCGAAAGCGCAGCCAAAAACATTCAGTACTTC
CDR3 protein: CSVVESAAKNIQYF

J gene: TRBJ2-5
V gene: TRBV14
D gene: TRBD1
CDR3 DNA: TGTGCCAGCAGCCAAGATTTGGGACAGGCGGAGACCCAGTACTTC
CDR3 protein: CASSQDLGQAETQYF

J gene: TRBJ2-7
V gene: TRBV19
D gene: TRBD2
CDR3 DNA: TGTGCCAGTAAGGCGGGAGACGGGGACGAGCAGTACTTC
CDR3 protein: CASKAGDGDEQYF

J gene: TRBJ1-4
V gene: TRBV7-9
D gene: .
CDR3 DNA: TGTGCCAGCAGCTTAGGTCGCGGGGCCCAGACAACTAATGAAAAACTGTTTTTT
CDR3 protein: CASSLGRGAQTTNEKLFF

J gene: TRBJ2-1
V gene: TRBV5-6
D gene: .
CDR3 DNA: TGTGCCAGCAGCTTGGCCCTTGAAGTAAGATTTAGTGAGTTCTTC
CDR3 protein: CASSLALEVRFSEFF

J gene: TRBJ1-4
V gene: TRBV6-1
D gene: TRBD1
CDR3 DNA: TGTGCCAGTTACGACAGGGGTGCAACTAATGAAAAACTGTTTTTT
CDR3 protein: CASYDRGATNEKLFF

J gene: TRBJ2-5
V gene: TRBV5-4
D gene: TRBD2
CDR3 DNA: TGTGCCAGCAGCTTTGCTAGCGGTCAAGAGACCCAGTACTTC
CDR3 protein: CASSFASGQETQYF

J gene: TRBJ1-5
V gene: TRBV5-1
D gene: .
CDR3 DNA: TGCGCCAGCAGCTCCAGTTCAGGGCCCAATCAGCCCCAGCATTTT
CDR3 protein: CASSSSSGPNQPQHF

J gene: TRBJ2-7
V gene: TRBV27
D gene: .
CDR3 DNA: TGTGCCAGCTCGGTGGGTGAGCGGCCATACGAGCAGTACTTC
CDR3 protein: CASSVGERPYEQYF

J gene: TRBJ1-5
V gene: TRBV28
D gene: .
CDR3 DNA: TGTGCCAGCAGTTTAGTGGGATTGCGGGGGTCCCAGCATTTT
CDR3 protein: CASSLVGLRGSQHF

J gene: TRBJ1-2
V gene: TRBV6-4
D gene: .
CDR3 DNA: TGTGCCACCCGTGAGGAGTTGGGGCATGGCTACACCTTC
CDR3 protein: CATREELGHGYTF

J gene: TRBJ2-7
V gene: TRBV5-1
D gene: TRBD2
CDR3 DNA: TGCGCCAGCAGCTCCACGACTAGCCCGGATGGGGAGCAGTACTTC
CDR3 protein: CASSSTTSPDGEQYF

J gene: TRBJ1-1
V gene: TRBV28
D gene: TRBD1
CDR3 DNA: TGTGCCAGCAGTGGGACAGGGGACACTGAAGCTTTCTTT
CDR3 protein: CASSGTGDTEAFF

J gene: TRBJ2-1
V gene: TRBV6-1
D gene: TRBD2
CDR3 DNA: TGTGCCAGCAGTGTAACTAGCGGGAGCTCCTACAATGAGCAGTTCTTC
CDR3 protein: CASSVTSGSSYNEQFF

J gene: TRBJ1-2
V gene: TRBV9
D gene: .
CDR3 DNA: TGTGCCAGCAGCGTAGATTGGTCGGGGTCCAACTATGGCTACACCTTC
CDR3 protein: CASSVDWSGSNYGYTF

J gene: TRBJ1-1
V gene: TRBV7-6
D gene: TRBD1
CDR3 DNA: TGTGCCAGCAGCTTAAGGCCAGGGGGGCTTGGGACTGAAGCTTTCTTT
CDR3 protein: CASSLRPGGLGTEAFF

J gene: TRBJ1-5
V gene: TRBV6-6
D gene: .
CDR3 DNA: TGTGCCAGCAGCCGCCCACTGGGGGCCAGCAATCAGCCCCAGCATTTT
CDR3 protein: CASSRPLGASNQPQHF

J gene: TRBJ2-3
V gene: TRBV18
D gene: TRBD2
CDR3 DNA: TGTGCCAGCTCCCGGACTAGCCCGACCACAGATACGCAGTATTTT
CDR3 protein: CASSRTSPTTDTQYF

J gene: TRBJ2-5
V gene: TRBV28
D gene: TRBD2
CDR3 DNA: TGTGCCAGCAGTTCCGGACTAGCGGGAGGGGGAGAGACCCAGTACTTC
CDR3 protein: CASSSGLAGGGETQYF

J gene: TRBJ2-7
V gene: TRBV5-1
D gene: TRBD2
CDR3 DNA: TGCGCCAGCAGCATGACTAGCGGGAGTTCCTACGAGCAGTACTTC
CDR3 protein: CASSMTSGSSYEQYF

J gene: TRBJ1-3
V gene: TRBV4-2
D gene: TRBD1
CDR3 DNA: TGTGCCAGCAGCGCGACGTTACCGGGACAGGGAACTGGAAACACCATATATTTT
CDR3 protein: CASSATLPGQGTGNTIYF

J gene: TRBJ2-2
V gene: TRBV11-3
D gene: TRBD2
CDR3 DNA: TGTGCCAGCAGCCCTTCCAGGGCGGGAGCCGGGGAGCTGTTTTTT
CDR3 protein: CASSPSRAGAGELFF

J gene: TRBJ2-7
V gene: TRBV7-9
D gene: TRBD2
CDR3 DNA: TGTGCCAGCAGCCCACTAGCGGGAGCGGACGAGCAGTACTTC
CDR3 protein: CASSPLAGADEQYF

J gene: TRBJ2-2
V gene: TRBV4-3
D gene: TRBD2
CDR3 DNA: TGCGCCAGCAGCCAAGCCCTAGCGGGAGGCACCGGGGAGCTGTTTTTT
CDR3 protein: CASSQALAGGTGELFF